This TCR beta chain appears in the sequencing data of a study of cytomegalovirus exposure and HLA in healthy donors. Overall study context: A subsequent analysis stated that the 110 or so validation repertoires were run on the same platform as the roughly 670 first-cohort repertoires.

Some clones are missing from TCRdb's copy, which holds only in-frame ones; the method was immunoSEQ multiplex PCR. The table lists 150,000 to 200,000 clones, roughly 95% of them singletons. Germline V lookup: CDR1 LNHDA, CDR2 SQIVND (reference sequence). The junction had 10 bases not matched to a gene; V was cut back by 6 bases and J by 6 bases. CDR3 length: 15 amino acids. This clone was observed a single time. Its antigen is as yet unknown. General study findings and limits: Among the CMV-associated chains, three were confirmed in vitro as specific for CMV antigens. Rarity characterized most TCR sequences, yet some public TCRs appeared in many donors. Investigators reported 150 to 200 TCR beta chains as tied to cytomegalovirus.

The rearrangement links TRBV19 to TRBJ1-5; 8 positions match TRBD1. The specimen sequenced was PBMCs. This sequence was found in a young woman in good health and CMV-seronegative. The CDR3 DNA is TGTGCCAGTAGATCGACAGGGGCGACGGGTCAGCCCCAGCATTTT. Protein: CASRSTGATGQPQHF.